Below are 3 T cell receptor beta chains sequenced from a single sample in a study of human T cells and chemical hapten exposure. Time point specified: patch test 3, about 24 weeks after DPC sensitization. Treatment given: therapeutic diphenylcyclopropenone sensitization with weekly scalp DPC. From the RACE reads, TCRdb called clonotypes with MiXCR, one entry per CDR3 protein. The table lists roughly 90,000 distinct CDR3 sequences, roughly a tenth of them singletons. The specimen was whole blood, collected in connection with sensitization to the hapten diphenylcyclopropenone (DPC). These receptors were collected from a woman aged 25-40 years with alopecia areata. Some clones in this sample may be carry-over from other donors' samples.

This clonotype occurred many times. This chain joins TRBV7-2 and TRBJ2-5; either TRBD1 or TRBD2 may fit D (5 bases each). The CDR3 is made up of 16 amino acids. In germline, CDR1 is SGHTA, CDR2 FQGNSA. V was clipped by 4 bases and J by 5 bases, with 20 bases between them. CDR3 residues: CASSSGSEARMETQYF. CDR3 DNA: TGTGCCAGCAGCTCAGGGTCGGAGGCCAGAATGGAGACCCAGTACTTC.

The chain joins TRBV10-3 to TRBJ2-6, with D unclear. The CDR3 spans 13 residues. From germline, CDR1 is ENHRY and CDR2 SYGVKD. V lost 5 bases to trimming and J lost 2 bases, with 4 bases between them. Written as DNA, the CDR3 is TGTGCCATCAGTACGGCTGGGGCCAACGTCCTGACTTTC. It translates to CAISTAGANVLTF.

This clonotype was seen a few times. The chain employs TRBV5-1 and TRBJ2-5; D remains unclear. Trimming took off 2 bases at V and 1 base at J, with 6 bases between the two ends. The CDR3 spans 13 residues. Germline V gene data show CDR1 as SGHRS and CDR2 as YFSETQ. CDR3 DNA: TGCGCCAGCAGCTTTAGACCCCAAGAGACCCAGTACTTC. Residues: CASSFRPQETQYF. Combining the CDR3 with reference TRBV5-1 and TRBJ2-5 gives the whole variable domain KAGVTQTPRYLIKTRGQQVTLSCSPISGHRSVSWYQQTPGQGLQFLFEYFSETQRNKGNFPGRFSGRQFSNSRSEMNVSTLELGDSALYLCASSFRPQETQYFGPGTRLLVL.